These 18 T cell receptor beta chains came from one sample sequenced in a study of blood T cells in healthy people across ages. A sample-barcoded 5' primer and a J-beta primer mix were used in a second PCR of about 7 to 12 cycles. MiXCR, run by TCRdb on the 5' RACE reads, gives a single entry per CDR3 protein. The sample consists of 550,000 to 800,000 distinct CDR3 sequences, approximately 30% of them appearing once. Sequencing was carried out using blood. The receptors were sampled from a woman older than 75 in good health.

This clonotype was detected many times. The chain is built from TRBV5-1 and TRBJ1-1; TRBD1 aligns across 9 bases. Per the germline V gene, CDR1 is SGHRS and CDR2 is YFSETQ. The CDR3 covers 14 residues. J lost 4 bases, V lost 3 bases, and 4 bases had no gene match. The CDR3 protein is CASSWGQGSTEAFF. The CDR3 DNA reads TGCGCCAGCAGCTGGGGACAGGGAAGCACTGAAGCTTTCTTT.

To note about this clonotype: With a much larger clone just one base away, this may be a read error. V is TRBV25-1 and J is TRBJ1-4; 8 bases agree with TRBD1. Germline V lookup: CDR1 MGHDK, CDR2 SYGVNS. This CDR3 contains 16 residues. CDR3 residues: CAGSETNRGGGEKLFF. DNA of the CDR3: TGTGCCGGCAGTGAAACCAACAGGGGGGGAGGTGAAAAACTGTTTTTT. The full variable domain, with the rest looked up from reference TRBV25-1 and TRBJ1-4, is EADIYQTPRYLVIGTGKKITLECSQTMGHDKMYWYQQDPGMELHLIHYSYGVNSTEKGDLSSESTVSRIRTEHFPLTLESARPSHTSQYLCAGSETNRGGGEKLFFGSGTQLSVL.

J is TRBJ2-1 and V is TRBV6-1; 16 nucleotides match TRBD2. This CDR3 has 17 amino acids. The ends lost 5 bases at V and 1 base at J; junction bases unmatched: 2. The V gene's germline CDR1 is MNHNS and CDR2 SASEGT. CDR3 DNA: TGTGCCAGCAGTAAGGGACTAGCGGGAGGGTCCTACAATGAGCAGTTCTTC. Residues: CASSKGLAGGSYNEQFF.

The V call is TRBV5-6, the J call TRBJ2-7, with D perhaps TRBD2 (7 bases). The J call may be mistaken, given a closer DNA end match to TRBJ2-5. The CDR3 spans 15 residues. Germline V gene data show CDR1 as SGHDT and CDR2 as YYEEEE. The CDR3 loop reads CASSLENGGLETQYF. CDR3 DNA: TGTGCCAGCAGCTTGGAGAACGGGGGGCTGGAGACCCAGTACTTC.

The chain is built from TRBV6-1 and TRBJ1-5; a weak D match, TRBD1 (6 bases). V was shortened by 9 bases and J by 0 bases, with 30 bases between the two germline ends. Germline V gene lookup returns CDR1 MNHNS and CDR2 SASEGT. The CDR3 extends over 20 amino acids. The CDR3: CARRSPRGISGSDSNQPQHF. The DNA for the CDR3 is TGTGCCAGACGCAGTCCCAGGGGTATCTCGGGGTCGGATAGCAATCAGCCCCAGCATTTT.

At least ten counts were recorded for this clonotype. The chain uses TRBV5-1 and TRBJ2-1; TRBD1 aligns across 9 bases. V lost 0 bases to trimming and J lost 4 bases; unmatched junction nucleotides: 2. This CDR3 has 15 residues. CDR1 is SGHRS and CDR2 is YFSETQ in the germline V gene. This chain's CDR3 is CASSLVGTGYNEQFF. DNA of the CDR3: TGCGCCAGCAGCTTGGTGGGGACAGGGTACAATGAGCAGTTCTTC.

The chain joins TRBV2 to TRBJ2-2; 8 nucleotides line up with TRBD2. Germline V gene data show CDR1 as SNHLY and CDR2 as FYNNEI. The CDR3 is 16 amino acids. Trimming cost V 3 bases and J 7 bases; bases outside gene matches: 10. The CDR3 loop reads CASSEGLGGLIGELFF. Written as DNA, the CDR3 is TGTGCCAGCAGTGAGGGACTAGGGGGACTAATCGGGGAGCTGTTTTTT.

The V call is TRBV2, the J call TRBJ1-6; D might be TRBD1 (5 bases). The V gene lost 0 bases and the J gene lost 6 bases, with 9 bases spanning the gap. From germline, CDR1 is SNHLY and CDR2 FYNNEI. The CDR3 has 15 amino acids. DNA for the CDR3: TGTGCCAGCAGTGAAGCCCATGGGGGTAATTCACCCCTCCACTTT. This gives the protein CASSEAHGGNSPLHF.

This clonotype was recorded at least ten times. The chain joins TRBV6-1 to TRBJ1-2; 7 positions agree with TRBD1. Germline loops: CDR1 MNHNS, CDR2 SASEGT. The CDR3 sequence is 13 residues long. The junction had 11 bases not matched to a gene; V was cut back by 9 bases and J by 7 bases. CDR3 coding DNA: TGTGCCAGTAGACAGGGATTAAGTGGTGGCTACACCTTC. It codes for CASRQGLSGGYTF.

This clonotype has ten or more counts. The chain joins TRBV29-1 to TRBJ2-5; a possible D gene is TRBD1 (5 bases). V lost 5 bases, J lost 2 bases, and 9 bases lay in between. There are 12 residues in the CDR3. Germline V gene lookup returns CDR1 SQVTM and CDR2 ANQGSEA. The CDR3 loop reads CSVCRGQETQYF. CDR3 coding DNA: TGCAGCGTTTGTAGGGGACAAGAGACCCAGTACTTC.

This clonotype was recorded at least ten times. The J gene is TRBJ2-7, the V gene TRBV15; TRBD1 aligns across 10 bases. The ends lost 3 bases at V and 9 bases at J; junction bases unmatched: 8. CDR1 and CDR2 (germline): LNHNV, YYDKDF (reference sequence). The CDR3 sequence is 14 residues long. CDR3: CATSSGGTGDGQYF. CDR3 sequence (DNA): TGTGCCACCAGCAGTGGTGGGACAGGGGATGGGCAGTACTTC.

This clonotype was seen ten or more times. The rearrangement joins TRBV25-1 to TRBJ2-3; D unclear. The germline V gene encodes CDR1 MGHDK and CDR2 SYGVNS. Trimming took off 2 bases at V and 6 bases at J, with 15 bases between the two ends. There are 15 residues in the CDR3. DNA for the CDR3: TGTGCCAGCAGTGAACTTGGAGAACTGGGGGATACGCAGTATTTT. It yields the protein CASSELGELGDTQYF.

The table lists this clonotype with many counts. The chain uses TRBV5-1 and TRBJ1-2; D perhaps matches TRBD1 (6 bases). The germline V and J ends were trimmed by 0 bases and 0 bases, with 9 bases remaining between them. Germline V gives CDR1 SGHRS, CDR2 YFSETQ. This CDR3 region has 15 residues. For the CDR3, the DNA is TGCGCCAGCAGCTTGGAGGCAGGGGCTAACTATGGCTACACCTTC. It translates to CASSLEAGANYGYTF.

This CDR3 reads CASSATGAAGGEQFF. CDR3 DNA: TGTGCCAGCAGCGCTACCGGGGCCGCGGGCGGTGAGCAGTTCTTC. J is TRBJ2-1 and V is TRBV7-2; the D call may be TRBD1 or TRBD2 (5 bases each). The CDR3 is 15 amino acids. V was shortened by 5 bases and J by 9 bases, with 20 bases between the two germline ends. CDR1 and CDR2 from the germline V gene are SGHTA and FQGNSA.

This clonotype showed up many times. The chain is built from TRBV7-2 and TRBJ2-2, with TRBD2 matching 11 bases. V was clipped by 5 bases and J by 6 bases; unmatched bases: 5. This CDR3 is 15 amino acids long. Per the germline V gene, CDR1 is SGHTA and CDR2 is FQGNSA. CDR3 region: CASSHVAGGSGELFF. Here the CDR3 DNA reads TGTGCCAGCAGCCACGTAGCGGGGGGGTCCGGGGAGCTGTTTTTT.

Many counts were recorded for this clonotype. The genes are TRBV27 and TRBJ1-2, with 8 bases identical to TRBD1. Germline V gene data show CDR1 as MNHEY and CDR2 as SMNVEV (reference sequence). J was trimmed by 7 bases and V by 5 bases; bases with no gene match: 9. The CDR3 has 14 residues. The DNA of the CDR3 is TGTGCCAGCAGTCCCAGGGGGCCATCGCGTGGCTACACCTTC. Protein: CASSPRGPSRGYTF.

This clonotype has a handful of counts. This may be a read error, as it is one base from a much larger clone. The chain recombines TRBV3-1 with TRBJ2-4; 10 positions match TRBD1. The end of the DNA is better explained by TRBJ2-7, so the J call may be wrong. The CDR3 length is 16 residues. CDR1 LGHDT and CDR2 YNNKEL come from the germline V gene (reference sequence). CDR3 DNA: TGTGCCAGCAGCCGGCGAGCCGGGACAGGGGTTCACGAGCAGTACTTC. Its translation: CASSRRAGTGVHEQYF.

The chain employs TRBV20-1 and TRBJ1-5; possibly TRBD1 for D (6 bases). This CDR3 has 17 amino acids. The V end lost 0 bases, the J end lost 6 bases, and 21 bases lay between the germline ends. CDR1 and CDR2 (germline): DFQATT, SNEGSKA (reference sequence). CDR3 DNA sequence: TGCAGTGCTAGAGATCCTAGAGAGGGGGGAATAGGTCAGCCCCAGCATTTT. It yields the protein CSARDPREGGIGQPQHF.